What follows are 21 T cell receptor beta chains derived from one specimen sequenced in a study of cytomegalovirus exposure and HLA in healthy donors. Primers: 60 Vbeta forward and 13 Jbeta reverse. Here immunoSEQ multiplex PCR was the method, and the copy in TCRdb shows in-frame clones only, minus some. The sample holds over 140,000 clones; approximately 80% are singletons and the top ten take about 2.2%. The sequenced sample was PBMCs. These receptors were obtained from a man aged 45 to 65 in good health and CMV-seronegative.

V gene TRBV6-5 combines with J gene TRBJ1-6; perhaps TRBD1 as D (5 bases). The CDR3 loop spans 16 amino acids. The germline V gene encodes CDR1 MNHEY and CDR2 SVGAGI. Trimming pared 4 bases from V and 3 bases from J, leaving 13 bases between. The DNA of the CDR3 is TGTGCCAGCAGTTTAGACATGACAGTCTATAATTCACCCCTCCACTTT. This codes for CASSLDMTVYNSPLHF.

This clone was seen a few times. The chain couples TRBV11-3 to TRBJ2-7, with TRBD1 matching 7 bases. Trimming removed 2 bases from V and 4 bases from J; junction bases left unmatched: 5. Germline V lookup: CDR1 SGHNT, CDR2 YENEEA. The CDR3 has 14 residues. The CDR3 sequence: CASSLNHRGYEQYF. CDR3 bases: TGTGCCAGCAGCTTAAATCACAGGGGATACGAGCAGTACTTC.

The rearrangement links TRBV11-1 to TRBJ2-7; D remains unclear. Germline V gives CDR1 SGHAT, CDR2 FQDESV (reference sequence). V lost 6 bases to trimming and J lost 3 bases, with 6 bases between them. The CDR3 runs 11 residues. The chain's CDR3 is CASSTNYEQYF. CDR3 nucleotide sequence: TGTGCCAGCAGTACTAACTACGAGCAGTACTTC.

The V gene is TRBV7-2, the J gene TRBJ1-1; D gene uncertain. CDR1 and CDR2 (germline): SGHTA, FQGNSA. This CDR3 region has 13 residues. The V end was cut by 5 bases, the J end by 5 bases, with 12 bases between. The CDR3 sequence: CASSLTPSTEAFF. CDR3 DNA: TGTGCCAGCAGCCTGACACCGTCGACTGAAGCTTTCTTT.

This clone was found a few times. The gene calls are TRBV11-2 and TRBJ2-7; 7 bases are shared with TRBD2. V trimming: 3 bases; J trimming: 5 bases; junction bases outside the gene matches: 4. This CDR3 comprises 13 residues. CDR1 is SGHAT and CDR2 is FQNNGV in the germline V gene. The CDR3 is CASSFGRTNEQYF. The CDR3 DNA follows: TGTGCCAGCAGCTTCGGGAGGACGAACGAGCAGTACTTC.

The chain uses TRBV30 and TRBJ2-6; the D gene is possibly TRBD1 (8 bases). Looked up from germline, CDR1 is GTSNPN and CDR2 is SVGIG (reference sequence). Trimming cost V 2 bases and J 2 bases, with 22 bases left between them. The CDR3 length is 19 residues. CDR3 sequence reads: CAWSIRQGTTLPGANVLTF. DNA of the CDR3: TGTGCCTGGAGTATCAGACAGGGGACTACTTTGCCTGGGGCCAACGTCCTGACTTTC. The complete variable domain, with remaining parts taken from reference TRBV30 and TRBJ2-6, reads SQTIHQWPATLVQPVGSPLSLECTVEGTSNPNLYWYRQAAGRGLQLLFYSVGIGQISSEVPQNLSASRPQDRQFILSSKKLLLSDSGFYLCAWSIRQGTTLPGANVLTFGAGSRLTVL.

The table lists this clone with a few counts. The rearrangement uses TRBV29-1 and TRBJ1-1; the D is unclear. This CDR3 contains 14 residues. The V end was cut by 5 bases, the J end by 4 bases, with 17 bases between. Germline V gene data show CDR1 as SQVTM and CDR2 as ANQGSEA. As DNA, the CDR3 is TGCAGCGTTCAACCCATTTCAGCGGGCACTGAAGCTTTCTTT. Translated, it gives CSVQPISAGTEAFF.

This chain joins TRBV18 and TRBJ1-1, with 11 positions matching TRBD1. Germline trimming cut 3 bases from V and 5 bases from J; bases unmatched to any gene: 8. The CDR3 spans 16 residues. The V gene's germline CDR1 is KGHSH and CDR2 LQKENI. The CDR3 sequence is CASSPAGTGGVTEAFF. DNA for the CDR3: TGTGCCAGCTCACCCGCTGGGACAGGGGGTGTAACTGAAGCTTTCTTT.

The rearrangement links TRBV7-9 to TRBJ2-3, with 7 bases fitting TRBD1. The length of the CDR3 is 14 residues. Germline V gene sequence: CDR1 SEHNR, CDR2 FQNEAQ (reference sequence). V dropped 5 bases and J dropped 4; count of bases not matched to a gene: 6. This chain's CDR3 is CASSLGQSSDTQYF. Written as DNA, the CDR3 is TGTGCCAGCAGCCTGGGACAGTCATCAGATACGCAGTATTTT.

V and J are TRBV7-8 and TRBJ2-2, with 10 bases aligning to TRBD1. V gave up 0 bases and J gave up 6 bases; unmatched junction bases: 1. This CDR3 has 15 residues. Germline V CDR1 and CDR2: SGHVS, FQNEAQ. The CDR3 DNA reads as TGTGCCAGCAGCTTAGCGGACAGGGGGGCCGGGGAGCTGTTTTTT. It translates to CASSLADRGAGELFF.

The CDR3 DNA reads TGCGCCAGCAGCTTCACTAGCGGCCCCCCCGAGCAGTACTTC. Translating gives CASSFTSGPPEQYF. The chain employs TRBV5-1 and TRBJ2-7, with 8 bases identical to TRBD2. The germline V gene encodes CDR1 SGHRS and CDR2 YFSETQ. After removal of 2 bases from V and 6 bases from J, the junction contained 7 bases not matched to a gene. The CDR3 length is 14 residues.

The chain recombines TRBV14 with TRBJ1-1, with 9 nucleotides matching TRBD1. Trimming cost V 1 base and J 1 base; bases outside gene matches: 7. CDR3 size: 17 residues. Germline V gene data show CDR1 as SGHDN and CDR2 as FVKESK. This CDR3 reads CASSQALGTGPNTEAFF. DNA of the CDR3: TGTGCCAGCAGCCAAGCTCTAGGGACAGGGCCGAACACTGAAGCTTTCTTT.

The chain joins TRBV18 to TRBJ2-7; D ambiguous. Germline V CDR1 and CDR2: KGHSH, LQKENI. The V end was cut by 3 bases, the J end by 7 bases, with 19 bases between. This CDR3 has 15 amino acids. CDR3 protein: CASSPTELTPPEQYF. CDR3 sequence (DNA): TGTGCCAGCTCACCTACAGAGCTAACACCTCCGGAGCAGTACTTC.

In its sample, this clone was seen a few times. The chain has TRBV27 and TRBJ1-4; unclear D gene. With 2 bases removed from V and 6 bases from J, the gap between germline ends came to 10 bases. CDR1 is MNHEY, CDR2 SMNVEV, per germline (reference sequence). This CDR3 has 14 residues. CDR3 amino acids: CASSLGRMDEKLFF. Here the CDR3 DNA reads TGTGCCAGCAGTTTAGGCCGAATGGATGAAAAACTGTTTTTT.

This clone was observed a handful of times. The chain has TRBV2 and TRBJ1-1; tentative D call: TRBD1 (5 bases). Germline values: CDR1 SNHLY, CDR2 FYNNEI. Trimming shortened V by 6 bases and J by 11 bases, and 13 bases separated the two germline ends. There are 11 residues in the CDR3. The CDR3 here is CASRNQGRAFF. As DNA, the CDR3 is TGTGCCAGCAGGAATCAGGGAAGGGCTTTCTTT.

Here the CDR3 reads CSGAFTADTEAFF. DNA for the CDR3: TGCAGCGGTGCGTTTACAGCGGACACTGAAGCTTTCTTT. The chain carries TRBV29-1 and TRBJ1-1; D remains ambiguous. From germline, CDR1 is SQVTM and CDR2 ANQGSEA. V was cut by 7 bases and J by 3 bases, with 15 bases left in between. This CDR3 has 13 amino acids.

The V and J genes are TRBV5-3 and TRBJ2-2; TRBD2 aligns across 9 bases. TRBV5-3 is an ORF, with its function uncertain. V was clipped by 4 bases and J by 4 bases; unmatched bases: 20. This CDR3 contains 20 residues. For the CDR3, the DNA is TGTGCCAGAAGCCCAGGACAGCCAGGACCTAGCGGGATCGGCACCGGGGAGCTGTTTTTT. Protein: CARSPGQPGPSGIGTGELFF.

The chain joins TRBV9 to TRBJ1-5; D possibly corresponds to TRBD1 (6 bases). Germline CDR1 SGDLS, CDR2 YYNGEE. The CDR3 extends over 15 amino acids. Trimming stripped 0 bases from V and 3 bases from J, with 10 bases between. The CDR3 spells CASSVATGTNQPQHF. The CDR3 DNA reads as TGTGCCAGCAGCGTAGCTACAGGGACCAATCAGCCCCAGCATTTT.

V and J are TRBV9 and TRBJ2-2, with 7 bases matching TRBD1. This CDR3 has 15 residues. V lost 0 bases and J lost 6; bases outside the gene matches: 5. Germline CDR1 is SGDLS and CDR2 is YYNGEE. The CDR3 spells CASSVAGQGAGELFF. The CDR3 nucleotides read TGTGCCAGCAGCGTAGCTGGCCAGGGGGCCGGGGAGCTGTTTTTT.

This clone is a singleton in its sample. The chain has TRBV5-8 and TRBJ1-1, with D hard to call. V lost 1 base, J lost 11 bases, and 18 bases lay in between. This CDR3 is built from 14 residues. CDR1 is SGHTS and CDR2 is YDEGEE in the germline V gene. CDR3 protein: CASSLYNHPRRAFF. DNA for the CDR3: TGTGCCAGCAGCTTGTACAACCACCCTCGGAGGGCTTTCTTT.

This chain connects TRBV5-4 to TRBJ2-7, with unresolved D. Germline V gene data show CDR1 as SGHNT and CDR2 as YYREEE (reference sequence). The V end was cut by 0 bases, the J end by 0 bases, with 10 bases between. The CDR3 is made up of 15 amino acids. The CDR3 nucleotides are TGTGCCAGCAGCTTGGGGAGTCCTGCCTCCTACGAGCAGTACTTC. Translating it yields CASSLGSPASYEQYF.